This passage covers 25 T cell receptor beta chains from one sample sequenced in a study of cytomegalovirus exposure and HLA in healthy donors. PCR used 60 Vbeta primers and 13 Jbeta primers. Libraries were prepared by immunoSEQ multiplex PCR; TCRdb keeps only in-frame clonotypes and omits some of them. The sample table sets out 100,000 to 150,000 clones. Sequencing was done on a sample of PBMCs. The receptor set was obtained from a man younger than 45 in good health and CMV-seronegative.

The chain uses TRBV2 and TRBJ2-7; a possible D gene is TRBD1 (5 bases). V lost 7 bases and J 5 bases, leaving 15 bases between the germline ends. Per germline, CDR1 SNHLY and CDR2 FYNNEI. The CDR3 loop spans 13 amino acids. The CDR3 region is CASIRQFDHEQYF. CDR3 nucleotides: TGTGCCAGCATCAGACAGTTTGACCACGAGCAGTACTTC.

The chain has TRBV28 and TRBJ2-3; D gene unclear. In germline, CDR1 is MDHEN, CDR2 SYDVKM. The CDR3 contains 14 residues. Trimming took 4 bases from V and 3 from J, leaving 11 bases between them. The CDR3 nucleotides are TGTGCCAGCAGTTATGGTCCAGATACAGATACGCAGTATTTT. It yields the protein CASSYGPDTDTQYF.

CDR3: CASSTGQDEAFF. The CDR3 DNA sequence: TGCGCCAGCAGCACGGGACAGGATGAAGCTTTCTTT. This chain links TRBV5-1 with TRBJ1-1, with 8 bases aligning to TRBD1. The CDR3 is 12 amino acids. Germline V CDR1 and CDR2: SGHRS, YFSETQ. V dropped 4 bases and J dropped 7; count of bases not matched to a gene: 3.

This chain joins TRBV21-1 and TRBJ2-6; no DNA check was done on the table's D call, TRBD1. TRBV21-1 is classified as a pseudogene. CDR3 length: 15 amino acids. CDR3 in amino acids: CASSKQGSGANVLTF. The CDR3 DNA reads as TGTGCCAGCAGCAAACAGGGCTCTGGGGCCAACGTCCTGACTTTC.

Details on this clone: The same CDR3 is also encoded by other DNA sequences in this sample. The chain has TRBV7-9 and TRBJ2-5; D possibly corresponds to TRBD1 (7 bases). Germline CDR1 and CDR2: SEHNR and FQNEAQ (reference sequence). This CDR3 is built from 13 residues. Trimming removed 4 bases from V and 5 bases from J, with 11 bases in between. The CDR3 DNA follows: TGTGCCAGCAGCTCCTCAGGGGGGGAGACCCAGTACTTC. Protein sequence: CASSSSGGETQYF.

The V and J genes are TRBV7-9 and TRBJ2-7; 12 nucleotides line up with TRBD2. This CDR3 region has 16 residues. Unmatched junction bases numbered 7, after V lost 5 bases and J lost 2 bases. In germline, CDR1 is SEHNR, CDR2 FQNEAQ (reference sequence). Here the CDR3 DNA reads TGTGCCAGCAGCGTGACTAGCGGGAGTGGTCCCTACGAGCAGTACTTC. It specifies CASSVTSGSGPYEQYF.

This chain uses TRBV25-1 with TRBJ1-1; 8 bases agree with TRBD1. The ends lost 8 bases at V and 4 bases at J; junction bases unmatched: 12. Germline loops: CDR1 MGHDK, CDR2 SYGVNS. This CDR3 spans 15 amino acids. For the CDR3, the DNA is TGTGCCAGCTCCCCCCACAGGGGGGGAGGCACTGAAGCTTTCTTT. Protein product: CASSPHRGGGTEAFF.

The chain is built from TRBV18 and TRBJ1-4; maybe TRBD1 (5 bases). Germline CDR1 reads KGHSH; CDR2 reads LQKENI. The CDR3 runs 16 residues. The V and J ends lost 1 base and 5 bases respectively, with 14 bases between them. In nucleotides, the CDR3 is TGTGCCAGCTCACCACGACAGTCGGTCCTCAATGAAAAACTGTTTTTT. Amino acids: CASSPRQSVLNEKLFF.

Details on this clone: The junction departs from germline at one end; a sequencing error may be responsible. This chain connects TRBV7-9 to TRBJ2-3, with D tentatively TRBD2 (6 bases). CDR1 is SEHNR, CDR2 FQNEAQ, per germline (reference sequence). There are 13 residues in the CDR3. The CDR3 loop reads CASRLAAGSTQYF. DNA for the CDR3: TGTGCCAGCAGGTTAGCGGCTGGGAGTACGCAGTATTTT.

The chain joins TRBV2 to TRBJ1-1; perhaps TRBD1 as D (5 bases). V was cut by 2 bases and J by 5 bases, with 12 bases left in between. The CDR3 is 14 amino acids. The germline CDR1 and CDR2 sequences are SNHLY and FYNNEI. The DNA for the CDR3 is TGTGCCAGCAGTGAACATTCTGGGGGGACTGAAGCTTTCTTT. It yields the protein CASSEHSGGTEAFF. Full variable domain (missing parts from reference TRBV2 and TRBJ1-1): EPEVTQTPSHQVTQMGQEVILRCVPISNHLYFYWYRQILGQKVEFLVSFYNNEISEKSEIFDDQFSVERPDGSNFTLKIRSTKLEDSAMYFCASSEHSGGTEAFFGQGTRLTVV.

The chain is built from TRBV4-1 and TRBJ2-1, with D uncertain. The V end lost 0 bases, the J end lost 0 bases, and 15 bases lay between the germline ends. This CDR3 is built from 18 residues. CDR1 and CDR2 (germline): MGHRA, YSYEKL. DNA of the CDR3: TGCGCCAGCAGCCAAGATCCCCCCCGCGGTCTCTCCTACAATGAGCAGTTCTTC. It encodes CASSQDPPRGLSYNEQFF.

This chain connects TRBV19 to TRBJ1-2; the match to TRBD1 covers 9 bases. Looked up from germline, CDR1 is LNHDA and CDR2 is SQIVND (reference sequence). Losses at the gene ends were 5 bases for V and 7 bases for J; bases not matched to a gene: 20. The CDR3 is made up of 18 amino acids. The CDR3 reads CASSPHRDRASEGLGYTF. The CDR3 nucleotides are TGTGCCAGTAGTCCCCATAGGGACAGGGCATCGGAGGGGCTTGGCTACACCTTC.

The chain carries TRBV19 and TRBJ2-3; 12 nucleotides agree with TRBD2. Trimming cost V 11 bases and J 4 bases; bases outside gene matches: 16. The CDR3 extends over 17 amino acids. Germline-derived CDR1 and CDR2 are LNHDA and SQIVND (reference sequence). The CDR3 spells CAVTGTSGFKPADTQYF. In DNA form, the CDR3 reads TGTGCCGTAACCGGGACTAGCGGGTTCAAGCCAGCAGATACGCAGTATTTT.

The chain joins TRBV30 to TRBJ1-1; no firm D call. This CDR3 spans 14 amino acids. V lost 1 base, J lost 5 bases, and 14 bases lay in between. Germline CDR1 GTSNPN, CDR2 SVGIG (reference sequence). The CDR3 region has the DNA TGTGCCTGGAGTGGAGGGTATGGAGGAACTGAAGCTTTCTTT. Residues: CAWSGGYGGTEAFF.

CDR3 in amino acids: CASSFGENTEAFF. The CDR3 coding sequence is TGTGCCAGCAGCTTCGGGGAGAACACTGAAGCTTTCTTT. The chain carries TRBV7-9 and TRBJ1-1; D is undetermined. The V end was cut by 3 bases, the J end by 1 base, with 6 bases between. This CDR3 contains 13 residues. Germline lookup yields CDR1 SEHNR and CDR2 FQNEAQ (reference sequence).

This sequence joins TRBV27 and TRBJ2-6; 8 bases are a match to TRBD1. In germline, CDR1 is MNHEY, CDR2 SMNVEV (reference sequence). V lost 6 bases, J lost 4 bases, and 8 bases stayed unmatched. The CDR3 extends over 16 amino acids. The CDR3 nucleotides are TGTGCCAGCAGGGACAGGGCCTTGGCGGGGGCCAACGTCCTGACTTTC. Translation: CASRDRALAGANVLTF.

V usage is TRBV29-1 and J usage is TRBJ2-2; 8 positions match TRBD1. Losses at the gene ends were 6 bases for V and 6 bases for J; bases not matched to a gene: 6. CDR1 and CDR2 (germline): SQVTM, ANQGSEA. This CDR3 comprises 13 residues. Here the CDR3 DNA reads TGCAGCGTCGGACAGGGCAGCGCCGGGGAGCTGTTTTTT. Translated: CSVGQGSAGELFF.

This rearrangement joins TRBV7-9 to TRBJ1-1; D not certain. From germline, CDR1 is SEHNR and CDR2 FQNEAQ (reference sequence). The CDR3 contains 13 residues. V was clipped by 1 base and J by 3 bases, with 6 bases between them. The CDR3 loop reads CASSLESHTEAFF. The CDR3 nucleotides read TGTGCCAGCAGCTTAGAGAGTCACACTGAAGCTTTCTTT. The full variable domain, with the rest looked up from reference TRBV7-9 and TRBJ1-1, is DTGVSQNPRHKITKRGQNVTFRCDPISEHNRLYWYRQTLGQGPEFLTYFQNEAQLEKSRLLSDRFSAERPKGSFSTLEIQRTEQGDSAMYLCASSLESHTEAFFGQGTRLTVV.

This chain joins TRBV6-5 and TRBJ1-1; D is unclear. This CDR3 has 12 amino acids. The V gene lost 3 bases and the J gene lost 7 bases, with 9 bases spanning the gap. The V gene's germline CDR1 is MNHEY and CDR2 SVGAGI. CDR3 amino acids: CASSYPGSEAFF. CDR3 bases: TGTGCCAGCAGTTATCCCGGGAGTGAAGCTTTCTTT.

The rearrangement joins TRBV14 to TRBJ2-5; TRBD2 might be the D (6 bases). This CDR3 spans 17 amino acids. CDR1 and CDR2 from the germline V gene are SGHDN and FVKESK. V was trimmed by 1 base and J by 2 bases, leaving 17 bases between them. The CDR3 coding sequence is TGTGCCAGCAGCCAAGTTCGTCAGCGGGCACCACAAGAGACCCAGTACTTC. Residues: CASSQVRQRAPQETQYF.

The gene calls are TRBV23-1 and TRBJ2-3; maybe TRBD2 (6 bases). TRBV23-1 is an ORF, and what it does is uncertain. This CDR3 has 17 residues. V dropped 0 bases and J dropped 4 bases, with 17 bases sitting between them. CDR3 sequence: CASSQSHDSGEADTQYF. The CDR3 bases are TGCGCCAGCAGTCAATCTCACGACAGTGGGGAGGCAGATACGCAGTATTTT.

The chain links TRBV6-1 to TRBJ1-6, with 8 bases fitting TRBD1. This CDR3 is built from 14 residues. CDR1 and CDR2 (germline): MNHNS, SASEGT. V was pared by 2 bases and J by 10 bases, with 4 bases of the junction left unmatched. The CDR3 nucleotides read TGTGCCAGCAGTGAAAACAGGGGGGAATCACCCCTCCACTTT. Translating it yields CASSENRGESPLHF.

Worth noting for this clone: At one boundary the junction diverges from the germline segment, which might be a read error. The J gene is TRBJ1-4, the V gene TRBV7-9; tentatively, D is TRBD1 (5 bases). The CDR3 length is 15 residues. Per the germline V gene, CDR1 is SEHNR and CDR2 is FQNEAQ (reference sequence). The DNA for the CDR3 is TGTGCCAGCAGCCCGAGACAGTCCTCTAATGAAAAGCTGTTTTTT. As protein: CASSPRQSSNEKLFF. Combining the CDR3 with reference TRBV7-9 and TRBJ1-4 gives the whole variable domain DTGVSQNPRHKITKRGQNVTFRCDPISEHNRLYWYRQTLGQGPEFLTYFQNEAQLEKSRLLSDRFSAERPKGSFSTLEIQRTEQGDSAMYLCASSPRQSSNEKLFFGSGTQLSVL.

The rearrangement joins TRBV28 to TRBJ1-2; no definite D call. V lost 3 bases and J 3 bases, leaving 8 bases between the germline ends. This CDR3 contains 13 residues. Germline loops: CDR1 MDHEN, CDR2 SYDVKM. The CDR3 sequence is CASSFGSDYGYTF. CDR3 DNA sequence: TGTGCCAGCAGTTTTGGCTCAGACTATGGCTACACCTTC.

The V call is TRBV5-1, the J call TRBJ1-6; TRBD1 matches at 8 bases. Germline V gene lookup returns CDR1 SGHRS and CDR2 YFSETQ. CDR3 length: 16 residues. J gave up 0 bases and V 4 bases, and 3 bases lay outside the gene matches. The CDR3 region has the DNA TGCGCCAGCAGCACAGGACAGGGCTCCTATAATTCACCCCTCCACTTT. This gives the protein CASSTGQGSYNSPLHF.